One T cell receptor beta chain is described in this entry. This clonotype was recorded at least ten times. Its antigen remains undetermined. Within one base of it there is no much larger clone, and no base qualities were kept. Compared with germline, V lacks 3 bases and J lacks 4 bases; bases without a gene match: 1. The CDR3 holds 13 amino acids from the cysteine to the phenylalanine. Only the CDR3 region is kept as DNA, spanning 39 bases read in frame from base 1. CDR1 is given as LNHDA and CDR2 as SQIVND, both from the germline V gene (reference sequence). Sequencing took place on an Illumina HiSeq 2000. Multiplex PCR amplification was used to build the TCR beta chain libraries. High-throughput sequencing was used to analyze the amplified TCR beta chain products. The public reads were reprocessed in TCRdb via fastp at Q25 and MiXCR, keeping in-frame beta chains. Each record represents a unique CDR3 protein, reported with the most common genes and DNA among its rows. The table for this sample lists 200,000 or so distinct CDR3 sequences; about 32% of them were counted only once. The ten top clones hold about 4.5% of the sample.

The data were obtained in a study of breast tumors, draining lymph nodes, adjacent tissues listed by TCRdb under 2016. About the study as a whole: TCR beta repertoires were compared across tumor, adjacent nontumor tissue and axillary lymph nodes obtained from breast cancer patients. The study was designed to assess the relationships and possible T-cell exchange between tumor, surrounding tissue and draining lymph node repertoires in human breast cancer.

Overall study outcomes, separate from this receptor: Tumor and nontumor tissue repertoires were significantly more similar in luminal-like than in basal-like breast cancer. T-cell repertoire diversity in tumors was found to be lower than in lymph nodes but higher than in nontumor tissue, and preferential V and J gene usage was observed. A scenario in which most tumor T cells derive from the lymph node and then expand within tumor tissue was judged to be consistent with the data. The conclusion that tumor T cells originate in lymph nodes was presented as consistent with a hypothesis rather than as directly demonstrated.

The axillary draining lymph nodes of breast cancer patients were the source of the lymph node samples. This receptor was obtained from a female donor with breast cancer. Some clones in this sample may be carry-over from other donors' samples. The sample was axillary lymph node tissue. The chain is made from TRBV19 and TRBJ1-2, and 8 bases in between align with TRBD1. The CDR3 in this case is CASSMGTGYGYTF. DNA sequence: TGTGCCAGTAGTATGGGGACAGGCTATGGCTACACCTTC.